Listed below are T cell receptor beta chains from one sample, sequenced in a study of human T cells and chemical hapten exposure. TCRdb independently ran MiXCR on the RACE reads; one entry per CDR3 protein. In the table there are about 120,000 distinct CDR3 sequences, 9.5% to 13% of which are singletons. The starting material was whole blood, obtained in connection with sensitization to the hapten diphenylcyclopropenone (DPC). These receptors came from a woman between 50 and 59 years old with alopecia areata. Some clones in this sample may be carry-over from other donors' samples. Both conserved end residues are part of each CDR3. D genes are given only for firm matches. Clone size is given for some rows only: seen once, a few or many times, or a class if the clone is expanded.

>TRBJ2-3|TRBV7-9|TRBD2|20|few
CASSFSTSGSLVFGTDTQYF
TGTGCCAGCAGCTTTTCGACTAGCGGGAGTCTGGTGTTTGGCACAGATACGCAGTATTTT
>TRBJ2-3|TRBV4-2|NA|20|few
CASSQGLQSSQGRSTDTQYF
TGTGCCAGCAGCCAAGGCCTCCAATCATCGCAGGGGCGAAGCACAGATACGCAGTATTTT
>TRBJ2-1|TRBV29-1|NA|13|NA
CSAGTPAADEQFF
TGCAGCGCCGGGACCCCAGCGGCGGATGAGCAGTTCTTC
>TRBJ2-6|TRBV21-1|NA|17|NA
CAAKTAGQHSGANVLTF
TGTGCCGCAAAAACGGCAGGCCAACACTCTGGGGCCAACGTCCTGACTTTC
>TRBJ2-3|TRBV7-9|TRBD2|17|many
CASSLAQSSGLTDTQYF
TGTGCCAGCAGCTTAGCGCAGTCTAGCGGACTCACAGATACGCAGTATTTT
>TRBJ2-7|TRBV7-6|NA|14|NA
CASSLGRTWREQYF
TGTGCCAGCAGCTTAGGTCGGACATGGCGCGAGCAGTACTTC
>TRBJ2-3|TRBV7-9|TRBD1|14|NA
CASSLETGADTQYF
TGTGCCAGCAGCTTAGAGACAGGGGCAGATACGCAGTATTTT
>TRBJ2-3|TRBV7-2|NA|14|many
CASSSRKRTDTQYF
TGTGCCAGCAGCTCCCGTAAGAGGACAGATACGCAGTATTTT
>TRBJ2-6|TRBV4-1|TRBD2|16|NA
CASSPGGGSGANVLTF
TGCGCCAGCAGCCCAGGCGGGGGTTCCGGGGCCAACGTCCTGACTTTC
>TRBJ2-2|TRBV21-1|NA|18|few
CASSGAFCSGEDTGELFF
TGTGCCAGCAGCGGAGCCTTCTGCTCGGGTGAGGACACCGGGGAGCTGTTTTTT
>TRBJ1-5|TRBV21-1|NA|13|many
CASSKGGCQPQHF
TGTGCCAGCAGCAAAGGAGGTTGTCAGCCCCAGCATTTT
>TRBJ1-1|TRBV4-2|NA|15|NA
CASSQDYPPRGEAFF
TGTGCCAGCAGCCAAGATTACCCCCCCAGAGGGGAAGCTTTCTTT
>TRBJ2-4|TRBV6-1|NA|13|NA
CASGDTAQNIQYF
TGTGCCAGCGGGGACACAGCTCAAAACATTCAGTACTTC
>TRBJ1-4|TRBV14|TRBD1|14|many
CASSLTGTEGKLFF
TGTGCCAGCAGCCTTACCGGGACAGAAGGAAAACTGTTTTTT
>TRBJ2-2|TRBV7-2|NA|16|many
CASSLMSGGNTGELFF
TGTGCCAGCAGCTTAATGAGCGGAGGGAACACCGGGGAGCTGTTTTTT
>TRBJ2-5|TRBV3-1|NA|14|NA
CASSQDLIQETQYF
TGTGCCAGCAGCCAAGACTTGATCCAAGAGACCCAGTACTTC
>TRBJ2-4|TRBV5-1|TRBD2|19|many
CASSFGAGGRELAKNIQYF
TGCGCCAGCAGCTTCGGTGCGGGAGGCCGTGAACTAGCCAAAAACATTCAGTACTTC
>TRBJ2-7|TRBV18|TRBD2|15|NA
CASSPSLGGRNEQYF
TGTGCCAGCTCACCATCTTTAGGCGGGAGGAACGAGCAGTACTTC
>TRBJ1-5|TRBV12-3/TRBV12-4|NA|12|NA
CASSHQNQPQHF
TGTGCCAGCAGTCATCAAAATCAGCCCCAGCATTTT
>TRBJ2-2|TRBV29-1|NA|14|few
CSVGSAGYTGELFF
TGCAGCGTCGGTTCCGCGGGATACACCGGGGAGCTGTTTTTT
>TRBJ2-3|TRBV6-6|NA|15|few
CASSYPGQKADTQYF
TGTGCCAGCAGTTACCCCGGACAAAAAGCAGATACGCAGTATTTT
>TRBJ2-5|TRBV11-3|NA|13|many
CASSRGSQETQYF
TGTGCCAGCAGTCGCGGGTCCCAAGAGACCCAGTACTTC
>TRBJ2-3|TRBV12-3/TRBV12-4|TRBD2|15|NA
CASSLTSGGADTQYF
TGTGCCAGCAGTTTAACTAGCGGGGGGGCAGATACGCAGTATTTT
>TRBJ1-1|TRBV12-3/TRBV12-4|TRBD1|14|many
CASSKTGENTEAFF
TGTGCCAGCAGTAAGACAGGGGAGAACACTGAAGCTTTCTTT
>TRBJ2-3|TRBV28|NA|12|once
CASTLLGDTQYF
TGTGCCAGCACTCTGCTAGGGGATACGCAGTATTTT
>TRBJ2-2|TRBV28|TRBD2|18|few
CASSSRWTSGSSIGELFF
TGTGCCAGCAGTTCGAGATGGACTAGCGGGAGTTCAATCGGGGAGCTGTTTTTT
>TRBJ2-7|TRBV29-1|TRBD1|13|many
CSGRDRGSYEQYF
TGCAGCGGCCGGGACAGGGGATCCTACGAGCAGTACTTC
>TRBJ1-1|TRBV2|NA|14|many
CASSESWGRTEAFF
TGTGCCAGCAGTGAATCTTGGGGCCGCACTGAAGCTTTCTTT
>TRBJ2-7|TRBV10-2|TRBD1|14|many
CASRRPGQGYEQYF
TGCGCCAGCAGAAGACCGGGACAGGGCTACGAGCAGTACTTC
>TRBJ1-1|TRBV7-9|NA|13|many
CASSPRGGTEAFF
TGTGCCAGCAGCCCGAGAGGGGGGACTGAAGCTTTCTTT
>TRBJ1-6|TRBV9|NA|16|few
CASSSTAGADNSPLHF
TGTGCCAGCAGCTCCACCGCGGGGGCTGATAATTCACCCCTCCACTTT
>TRBJ1-1|TRBV6-1|NA|16|once
CASSNPRLFAGVEAFF
TGTGCCAGCAGTAACCCAAGGCTCTTCGCAGGGGTTGAAGCTTTCTTT
>TRBJ1-1|TRBV7-6|NA|15|few
CASSLGGAANTEAFF
TGTGCCAGCAGCTTAGGCGGGGCAGCGAACACTGAAGCTTTCTTT
>TRBJ2-2|TRBV3-1|TRBD2|14|many
CASRTSGAPEELFF
TGTGCCAGCAGAACCAGCGGGGCTCCCGAGGAGCTGTTTTTT
>TRBJ2-7|TRBV20-1|NA|13|few
CSGLGSSSYEQYF
TGCAGTGGGTTAGGATCGAGCTCCTACGAGCAGTACTTC
>TRBJ1-2|TRBV6-2/TRBV6-3|TRBD1|12|many
CASSSLRGYYTF
TGTGCCAGCAGTTCCCTCAGGGGGTACTACACCTTC
>TRBJ2-2|TRBV25-1|NA|14|many
CASRYREGTGELFF
TGTGCCAGCCGATACAGGGAAGGCACCGGGGAGCTGTTTTTT
>TRBJ2-2|TRBV6-6|NA|13|NA
CASSYPTGGELFF
TGTGCCAGCAGTTACCCAACTGGGGGGGAGCTGTTTTTT
>TRBJ2-3|TRBV6-2/TRBV6-3|TRBD1|18|many
CASSRVRSGTDRTDTQYF
TGTGCCAGCAGTCGCGTCAGGTCCGGGACAGACCGCACAGATACGCAGTATTTT
>TRBJ2-1|TRBV7-9|NA|12|many
CASSTGYNEQFF
TGTGCCAGCAGTACGGGGTACAATGAGCAGTTCTTC
>TRBJ2-1|TRBV27|TRBD1|21|many
CASSLSKQRDRGQVQYNEQFF
TGTGCCAGCAGTTTATCGAAGCAACGGGACAGGGGGCAAGTACAGTACAATGAGCAGTTCTTC
>TRBJ2-3|TRBV11-2|NA|13|many
CASSPATRNTQYF
TGTGCCAGCAGCCCCGCGACCAGAAATACGCAGTATTTT
>TRBJ2-1|TRBV24-1|NA|15|few
CATSDLGGFGNEQFF
TGTGCCACCAGTGATTTGGGGGGATTCGGGAATGAGCAGTTCTTC
>TRBJ1-1|TRBV28|TRBD1|14|NA
CASNRQGSLTEAFF
TGTGCCAGCAACAGACAGGGAAGTTTGACTGAAGCTTTCTTT
>TRBJ2-7|TRBV28|TRBD1|20|few
CASSLLGRQGQIREFYEQYF
TGTGCCAGCAGTTTATTGGGAAGACAGGGACAAATCAGGGAGTTCTACGAGCAGTACTTC
>TRBJ2-7|TRBV27|NA|13|NA
CASKRTNSYEQYF
TGTGCCAGCAAGCGTACTAACTCCTACGAGCAGTACTTC
>TRBJ1-4|TRBV2|TRBD1|16|NA
CASSARRTGPNEKLFF
TGTGCCAGCAGTGCCCGACGGACAGGGCCTAATGAAAAACTGTTTTTT
>TRBJ2-7|TRBV6-2/TRBV6-3|TRBD1|12|few
CASSQGQAEQYF
TGTGCCAGCAGTCAGGGACAGGCCGAGCAGTACTTC
>TRBJ2-1|TRBV2|NA|14|few
CASSPGRAYNEQFF
TGTGCCAGCAGTCCTGGTCGCGCCTACAATGAGCAGTTCTTC
>TRBJ2-3|TRBV7-9|NA|15|NA
CASSFSFDGTDTQYF
TGTGCCAGCAGCTTTAGCTTTGACGGCACAGATACGCAGTATTTT
>TRBJ2-3|TRBV20-1|TRBD1|14|few
CSARDGTGTDTQYF
TGCAGTGCTAGAGATGGGACAGGGACAGATACGCAGTATTTT
>TRBJ1-5|TRBV27|NA|13|NA
CASRQNSNQPQHF
TGTGCCAGTCGACAGAATAGCAATCAGCCCCAGCATTTT
>TRBJ1-6|TRBV28|NA|12|few
CASKTGLSPLHF
TGTGCCAGCAAAACCGGGCTTTCACCCCTCCACTTT
>TRBJ1-2|TRBV28|NA|15|once
CASSLYGQTYAGYTF
TGTGCCAGCAGTTTATATGGACAGACTTACGCTGGCTACACCTTC
>TRBJ2-5|TRBV10-1|NA|14|few
CASSESYREQTQYF
TGCGCCAGCAGTGAGTCCTACAGGGAGCAGACCCAGTACTTC